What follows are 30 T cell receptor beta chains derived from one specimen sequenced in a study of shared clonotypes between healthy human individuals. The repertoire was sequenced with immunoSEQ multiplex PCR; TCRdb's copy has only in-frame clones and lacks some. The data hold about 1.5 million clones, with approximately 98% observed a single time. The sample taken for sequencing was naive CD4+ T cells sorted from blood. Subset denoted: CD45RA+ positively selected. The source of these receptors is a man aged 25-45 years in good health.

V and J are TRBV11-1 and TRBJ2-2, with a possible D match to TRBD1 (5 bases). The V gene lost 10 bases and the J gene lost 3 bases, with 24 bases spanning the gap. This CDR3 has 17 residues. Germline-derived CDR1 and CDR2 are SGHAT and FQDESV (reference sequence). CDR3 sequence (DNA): TGTGCCACCCTGAGCGTAGGACACTTTTGGGACACCGGGGAGCTGTTTTTT. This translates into CATLSVGHFWDTGELFF. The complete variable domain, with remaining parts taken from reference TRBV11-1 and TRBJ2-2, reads EAEVAQSPRYKITEKSQAVAFWCDPISGHATLYWYRQILGQGPELLVQFQDESVVDDSQLPKDRFSAERLKGVDSTLKIQPAELGDSAMYLCATLSVGHFWDTGELFFGEGSRLTVL.

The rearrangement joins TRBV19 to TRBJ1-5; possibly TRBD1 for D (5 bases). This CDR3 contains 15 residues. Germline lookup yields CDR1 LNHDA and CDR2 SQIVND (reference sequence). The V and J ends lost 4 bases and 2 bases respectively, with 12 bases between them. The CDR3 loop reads CASSTGLGGNQPQHF. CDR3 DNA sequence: TGTGCCAGTAGTACAGGTTTGGGGGGCAATCAGCCCCAGCATTTT.

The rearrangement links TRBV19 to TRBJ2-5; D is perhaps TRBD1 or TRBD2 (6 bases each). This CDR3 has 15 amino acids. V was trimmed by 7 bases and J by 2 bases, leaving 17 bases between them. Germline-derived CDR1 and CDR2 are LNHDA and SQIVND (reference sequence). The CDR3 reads CASTPGGQTQETQYF. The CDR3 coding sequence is TGTGCCAGTACCCCCGGGGGACAAACGCAAGAGACCCAGTACTTC.

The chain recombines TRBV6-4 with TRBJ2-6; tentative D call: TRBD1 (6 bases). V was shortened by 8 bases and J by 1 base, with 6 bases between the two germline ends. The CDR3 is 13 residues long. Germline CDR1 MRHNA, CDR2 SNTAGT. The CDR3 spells CASGQSGANVLTF. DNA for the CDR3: TGTGCCAGCGGACAGTCTGGGGCCAACGTCCTGACTTTC.

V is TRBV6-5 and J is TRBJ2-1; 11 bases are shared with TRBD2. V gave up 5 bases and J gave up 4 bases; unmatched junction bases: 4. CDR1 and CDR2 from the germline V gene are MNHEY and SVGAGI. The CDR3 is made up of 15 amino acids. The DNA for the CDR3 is TGTGCCAGCAGTACCCGACTAGCGGGGTACAATGAGCAGTTCTTC. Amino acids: CASSTRLAGYNEQFF.

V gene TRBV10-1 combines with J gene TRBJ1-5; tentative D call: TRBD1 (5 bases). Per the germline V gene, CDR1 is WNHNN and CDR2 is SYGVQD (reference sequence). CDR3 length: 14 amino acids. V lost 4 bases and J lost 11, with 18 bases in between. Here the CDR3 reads CASSGKGLIMTQHF. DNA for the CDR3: TGCGCCAGCAGTGGGAAGGGGTTAATCATGACCCAGCATTTT.

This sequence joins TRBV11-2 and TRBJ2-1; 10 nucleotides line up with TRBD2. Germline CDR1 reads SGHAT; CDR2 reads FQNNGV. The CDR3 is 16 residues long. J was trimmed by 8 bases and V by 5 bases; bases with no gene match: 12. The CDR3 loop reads CASSHNLGLASDEQFF. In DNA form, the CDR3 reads TGTGCCAGCAGCCACAATCTGGGACTAGCGAGCGATGAGCAGTTCTTC.

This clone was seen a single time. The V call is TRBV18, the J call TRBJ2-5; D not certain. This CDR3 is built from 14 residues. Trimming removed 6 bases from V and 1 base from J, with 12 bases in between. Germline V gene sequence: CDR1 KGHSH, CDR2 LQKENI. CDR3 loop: CASSLQFPQETQYF. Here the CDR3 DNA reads TGTGCCAGCTCCCTACAGTTCCCCCAAGAGACCCAGTACTTC.

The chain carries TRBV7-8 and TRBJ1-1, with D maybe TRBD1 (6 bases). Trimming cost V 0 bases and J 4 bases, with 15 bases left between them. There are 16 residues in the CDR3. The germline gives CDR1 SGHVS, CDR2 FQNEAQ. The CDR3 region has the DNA TGTGCCAGCAGCTTAGCTCCCACAGGGACCTTCACTGAAGCTTTCTTT. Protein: CASSLAPTGTFTEAFF.

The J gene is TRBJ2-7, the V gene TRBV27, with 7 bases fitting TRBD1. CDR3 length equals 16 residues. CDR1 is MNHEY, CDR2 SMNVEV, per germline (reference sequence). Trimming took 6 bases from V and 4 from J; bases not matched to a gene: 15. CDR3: CASRTGQVGSHYEQYF. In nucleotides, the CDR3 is TGTGCCAGCAGAACCGGACAGGTTGGGTCCCATTACGAGCAGTACTTC.

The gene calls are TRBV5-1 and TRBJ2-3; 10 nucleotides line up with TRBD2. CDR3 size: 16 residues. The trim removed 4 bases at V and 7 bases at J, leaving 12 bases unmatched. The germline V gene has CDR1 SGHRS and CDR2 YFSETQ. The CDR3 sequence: CASSQTSGTGAYTQYF. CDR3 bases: TGCGCCAGCAGCCAAACTAGCGGGACGGGGGCATATACGCAGTATTTT.

The chain's CDR3 is CASSSRGGSEQFF. For the CDR3, the DNA is TGTGCCAGCAGCTCCAGGGGTGGCAGTGAGCAGTTCTTC. The rearrangement uses TRBV11-3 and TRBJ2-1, with D perhaps matching TRBD1 (6 bases). Germline assignment: CDR1 SGHNT and CDR2 YENEEA. CDR3 length equals 13 residues. The V gene lost 4 bases and the J gene lost 9 bases, with 13 bases spanning the gap.

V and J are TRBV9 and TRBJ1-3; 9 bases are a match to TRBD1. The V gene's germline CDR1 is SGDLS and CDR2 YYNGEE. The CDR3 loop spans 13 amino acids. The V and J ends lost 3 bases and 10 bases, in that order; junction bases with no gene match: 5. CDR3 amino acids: CASSEGQGLTIYF. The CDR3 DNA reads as TGTGCCAGCAGCGAGGGACAGGGTTTAACCATATATTTT.

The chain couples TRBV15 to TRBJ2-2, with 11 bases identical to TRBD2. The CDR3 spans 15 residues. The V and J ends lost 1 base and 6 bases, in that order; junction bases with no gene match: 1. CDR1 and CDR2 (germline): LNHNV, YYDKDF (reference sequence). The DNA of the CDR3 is TGTGCCACCAGCAGAGGACTAGCGGGATCCGGGGAGCTGTTTTTT. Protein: CATSRGLAGSGELFF. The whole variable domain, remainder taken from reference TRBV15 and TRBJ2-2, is DAMVIQNPRYQVTQFGKPVTLSCSQTLNHNVMYWYQQKSSQAPKLLFHYYDKDFNNEADTPDNFQSRRPNTSFCFLDIRSPGLGDTAMYLCATSRGLAGSGELFFGEGSRLTVL.

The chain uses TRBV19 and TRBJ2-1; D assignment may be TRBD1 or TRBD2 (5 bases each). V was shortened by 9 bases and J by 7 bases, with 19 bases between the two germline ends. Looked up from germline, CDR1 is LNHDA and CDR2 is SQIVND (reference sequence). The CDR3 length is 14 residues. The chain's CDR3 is CASRDLLVGNEQFF. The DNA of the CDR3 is TGTGCCAGCAGGGACCTCCTCGTTGGGAATGAGCAGTTCTTC.

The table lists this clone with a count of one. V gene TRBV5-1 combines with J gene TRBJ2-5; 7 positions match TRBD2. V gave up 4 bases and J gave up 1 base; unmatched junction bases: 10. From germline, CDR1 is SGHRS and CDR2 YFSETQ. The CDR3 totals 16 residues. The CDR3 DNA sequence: TGCGCCAGCAGCCTGGCGGCTAGCGGAGGCCAAGAGACCCAGTACTTC. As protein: CASSLAASGGQETQYF.

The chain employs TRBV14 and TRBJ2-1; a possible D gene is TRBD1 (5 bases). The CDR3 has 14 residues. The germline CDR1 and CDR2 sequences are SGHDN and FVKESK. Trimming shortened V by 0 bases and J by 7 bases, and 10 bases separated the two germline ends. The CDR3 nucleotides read TGTGCCAGCAGCCAAGATTTAGGGGTGAATGAGCAGTTCTTC. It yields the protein CASSQDLGVNEQFF.

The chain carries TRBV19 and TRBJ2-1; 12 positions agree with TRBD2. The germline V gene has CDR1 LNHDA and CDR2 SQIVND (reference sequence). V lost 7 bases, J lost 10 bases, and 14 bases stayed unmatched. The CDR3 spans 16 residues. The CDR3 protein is CASTFRALAGGGEQFF. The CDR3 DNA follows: TGTGCCAGTACCTTTCGGGCACTAGCGGGAGGTGGAGAGCAGTTCTTC.

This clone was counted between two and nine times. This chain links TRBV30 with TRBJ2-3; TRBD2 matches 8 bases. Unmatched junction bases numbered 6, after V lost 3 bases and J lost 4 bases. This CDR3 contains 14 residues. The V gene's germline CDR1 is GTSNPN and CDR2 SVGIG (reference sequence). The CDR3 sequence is CAWRNPLAADTQYF. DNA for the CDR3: TGTGCCTGGAGGAACCCACTAGCGGCAGATACGCAGTATTTT.

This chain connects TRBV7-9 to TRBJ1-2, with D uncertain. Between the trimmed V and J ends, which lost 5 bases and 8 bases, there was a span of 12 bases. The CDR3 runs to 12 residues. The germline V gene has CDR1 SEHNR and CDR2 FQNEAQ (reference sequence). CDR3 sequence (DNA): TGTGCCAGCAGCGTTTACAGTCAGGGCTACACCTTC. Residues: CASSVYSQGYTF.

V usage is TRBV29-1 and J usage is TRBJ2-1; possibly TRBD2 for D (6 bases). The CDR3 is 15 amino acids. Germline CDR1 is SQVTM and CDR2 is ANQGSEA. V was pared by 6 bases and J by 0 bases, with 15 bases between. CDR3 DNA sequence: TGCAGCGTGGACCGGGACTCCAGCTCCTACAATGAGCAGTTCTTC. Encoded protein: CSVDRDSSSYNEQFF.

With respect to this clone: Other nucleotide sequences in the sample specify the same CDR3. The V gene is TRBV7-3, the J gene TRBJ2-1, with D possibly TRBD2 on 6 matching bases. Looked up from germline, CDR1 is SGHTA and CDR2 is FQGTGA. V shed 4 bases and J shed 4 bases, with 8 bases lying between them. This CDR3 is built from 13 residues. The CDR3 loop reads CASSSGGYNEQFF. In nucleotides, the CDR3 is TGTGCCAGCAGCTCCGGGGGATACAATGAGCAGTTCTTC.

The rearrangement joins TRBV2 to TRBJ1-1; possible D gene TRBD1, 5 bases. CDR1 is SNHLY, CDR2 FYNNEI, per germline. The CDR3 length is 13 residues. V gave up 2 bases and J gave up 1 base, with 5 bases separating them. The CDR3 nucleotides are TGTGCCAGCAGTGAAAGGGGGAACACTGAAGCTTTCTTT. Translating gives CASSERGNTEAFF.

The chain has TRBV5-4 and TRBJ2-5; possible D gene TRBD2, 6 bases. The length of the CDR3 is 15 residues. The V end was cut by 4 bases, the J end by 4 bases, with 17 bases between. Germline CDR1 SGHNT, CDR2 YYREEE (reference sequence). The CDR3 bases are TGTGCCAGCAGCAATGGAGGTGGGGGAGGAGAGACCCAGTACTTC. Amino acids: CASSNGGGGGETQYF. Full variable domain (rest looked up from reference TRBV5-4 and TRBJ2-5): ETGVTQSPTHLIKTRGQQVTLRCSSQSGHNTVSWYQQALGQGPQFIFQYYREEENGRGNFPPRFSGLQFPNYSSELNVNALELDDSALYLCASSNGGGGGETQYFGPGTRLLVL.

CDR3: CASSAGLIGANVLTF. The CDR3, as DNA: TGTGCCAGCAGTGCGGGTTTGATTGGGGCCAACGTCCTGACTTTC. The chain combines TRBV6-5 with TRBJ2-6; maybe TRBD2 (5 bases). CDR1 and CDR2 from the germline V gene are MNHEY and SVGAGI. The CDR3 is made up of 15 amino acids. The V end was cut by 5 bases, the J end by 3 bases, with 11 bases between.

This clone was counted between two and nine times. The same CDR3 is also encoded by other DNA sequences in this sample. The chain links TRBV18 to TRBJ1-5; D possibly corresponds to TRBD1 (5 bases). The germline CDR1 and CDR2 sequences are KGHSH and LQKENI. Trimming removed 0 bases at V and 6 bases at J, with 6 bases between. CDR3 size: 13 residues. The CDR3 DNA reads TGTGCCAGCTCACCACCGGGGGGTCAGCCCCAGCATTTT. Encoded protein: CASSPPGGQPQHF.

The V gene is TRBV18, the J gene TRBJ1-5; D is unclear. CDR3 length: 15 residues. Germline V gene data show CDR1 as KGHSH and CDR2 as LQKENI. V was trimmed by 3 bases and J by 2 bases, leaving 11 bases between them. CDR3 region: CASSPGPDRNQPQHF. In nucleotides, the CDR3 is TGTGCCAGCTCACCGGGCCCAGACCGCAATCAGCCCCAGCATTTT.

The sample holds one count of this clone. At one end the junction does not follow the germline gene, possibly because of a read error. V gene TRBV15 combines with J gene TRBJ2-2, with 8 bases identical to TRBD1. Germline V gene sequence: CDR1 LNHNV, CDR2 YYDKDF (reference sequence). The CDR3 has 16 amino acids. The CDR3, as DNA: TGTGCCACCAGCAGCCGACAGGGGCCCAACAACGGGGAGCTGTTTTTT. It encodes CATSSRQGPNNGELFF.

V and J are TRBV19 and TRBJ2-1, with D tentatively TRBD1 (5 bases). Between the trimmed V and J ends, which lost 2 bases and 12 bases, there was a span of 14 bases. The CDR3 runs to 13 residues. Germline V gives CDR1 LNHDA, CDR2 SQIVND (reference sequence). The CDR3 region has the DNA TGTGCCAGTAGTATATTCGCAGGGCGTGGGCAGTTCTTC. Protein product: CASSIFAGRGQFF.

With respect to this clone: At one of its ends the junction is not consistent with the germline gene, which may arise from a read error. The chain's CDR3 is CASSLALVPNEQFF. CDR3 coding DNA: TGTGCCAGCAGTTTAGCTCTCGTCCCTAATGAGCAGTTCTTC. The gene calls are TRBV7-9 and TRBJ2-1; D ambiguous. Germline loops: CDR1 SEHNR, CDR2 FQNEAQ (reference sequence). The CDR3 spans 14 residues.